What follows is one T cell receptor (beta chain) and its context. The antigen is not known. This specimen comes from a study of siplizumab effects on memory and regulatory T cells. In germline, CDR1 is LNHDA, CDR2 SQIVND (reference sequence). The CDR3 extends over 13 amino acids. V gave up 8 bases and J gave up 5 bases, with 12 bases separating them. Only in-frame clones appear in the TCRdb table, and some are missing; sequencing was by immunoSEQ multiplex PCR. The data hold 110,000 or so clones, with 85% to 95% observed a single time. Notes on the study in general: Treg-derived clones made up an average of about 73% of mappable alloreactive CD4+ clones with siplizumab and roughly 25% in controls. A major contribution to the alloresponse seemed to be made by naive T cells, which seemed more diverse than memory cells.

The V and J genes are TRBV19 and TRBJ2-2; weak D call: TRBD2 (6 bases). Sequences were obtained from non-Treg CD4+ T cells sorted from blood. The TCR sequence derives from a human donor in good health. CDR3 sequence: CASVRGNTGELFF. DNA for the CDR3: TGTGCCAGTGTCCGGGGGAATACCGGGGAGCTGTTTTTT. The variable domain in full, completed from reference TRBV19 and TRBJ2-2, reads DGGITQSPKYLFRKEGQNVTLSCEQNLNHDAMYWYRQDPGQGLRLIYYSQIVNDFQKGDIAEGYSVSREKKESFPLTVTSAQKNPTAFYLCASVRGNTGELFFGEGSRLTVL.